Listed below are T cell receptor beta chains from one sample, sequenced in a study of human T cells and chemical hapten exposure. TCRdb reprocessed the RACE reads via MiXCR and lists one record per CDR3 protein. Of fewer than 350,000 distinct CDR3 sequences listed, 7.7% are singletons. Material: whole blood, obtained in connection with sensitization to the hapten diphenylcyclopropenone (DPC). These receptor sequences come from a man younger than 35 with alopecia areata. Some clones in this sample may be carry-over from other donors' samples. Each CDR3 is given with its conserved first and last residue. The D gene is left open where the match is weak. Only part of the rows carry a size: once, few, many, or a class if the clone is expanded.

J gene | D gene | V gene | clone size | CDR3 protein | CDR3 DNA
TRBJ1-1 | . | TRBV9 | many | CASSVGPNTEAFF | TGTGCCAGCAGCGTAGGGCCGAACACTGAAGCTTTCTTT
TRBJ1-2 | . | TRBV4-1 | . | CASSPFVRQIDYGYTF | TGCGCCAGCAGCCCCTTCGTTAGACAGATTGACTATGGCTACACCTTC
TRBJ2-3 | TRBD2 | TRBV5-1 | . | CASSRLASGDDGDTQYF | TGCGCCAGCAGCCGCTTGGCTAGCGGGGACGACGGAGATACGCAGTATTTT
TRBJ2-7 | . | TRBV5-4 | . | CASSHFGGPYSYEQYF | TGTGCCAGCAGCCATTTCGGCGGGCCCTACTCCTACGAGCAGTACTTC
TRBJ2-7 | . | TRBV28 | . | CASRTTNSYEQYF | TGTGCCAGCCGAACCACAAACTCCTACGAGCAGTACTTC
TRBJ1-5 | TRBD1 | TRBV3-1 | . | CASSQRQGGGQPQHF | TGTGCCAGCAGCCAACGACAGGGTGGTGGACAGCCCCAGCATTTT
TRBJ2-5 | . | TRBV14 | . | CASSQEGRRRETQYF | TGTGCCAGCAGCCAAGAGGGTAGGCGACGAGAGACCCAGTACTTC
TRBJ1-5 | . | TRBV9 | many | CASSADRSNQPQHF | TGTGCCAGCAGCGCCGACAGAAGCAATCAGCCCCAGCATTTT
TRBJ2-7 | . | TRBV6-2/TRBV6-3 | . | CASSYVGIVYEQYF | TGTGCCAGCAGTTATGTCGGGATTGTATACGAGCAGTACTTC
TRBJ2-4 | . | TRBV3-1 | many | CASSHDLRGAKNIQYF | TGTGCCAGCAGCCATGATCTCAGGGGAGCCAAAAACATTCAGTACTTC
TRBJ2-6 | . | TRBV7-2 | many | CASSSDSGANVLTF | TGTGCCAGCAGCTCCGACTCTGGGGCCAACGTCCTGACTTTC
TRBJ2-3 | . | TRBV27 | . | CASSPWRQSTDTQYF | TGTGCCAGCAGTCCTTGGAGACAGAGCACAGATACGCAGTATTTT
TRBJ1-2 | TRBD1 | TRBV29-1 | many | CSVNLGQGTNYGYTF | TGCAGCGTAAATCTTGGACAGGGCACTAACTATGGCTACACCTTC
TRBJ1-6 | TRBD1 | TRBV5-6 | . | CASSFLGSQGAVSPLHF | TGTGCCAGCAGTTTTTTGGGTTCACAGGGGGCCGTTTCACCCCTCCACTTT
TRBJ1-4 | . | TRBV6-1 | . | CASSESGTQKLFF | TGTGCCAGCAGTGAATCCGGGACCCAAAAACTGTTTTTT
TRBJ2-7 | . | TRBV5-1 | few | CASSPSPGLGVNYEQYF | TGCGCCAGCAGCCCCAGCCCTGGTTTAGGGGTGAACTACGAGCAGTACTTC
TRBJ2-1 | . | TRBV2 | few | CASSEQGQGYNEQFF | TGTGCCAGCAGTGAACAGGGTCAGGGTTACAATGAGCAGTTCTTC
TRBJ2-5 | . | TRBV29-1 | many | CSVERASGKTQYF | TGCAGCGTTGAAAGAGCCAGTGGAAAGACCCAGTACTTC
TRBJ1-1 | . | TRBV5-1 | . | CASGQVGGRKNTEAFF | TGCGCCAGCGGTCAGGTGGGGGGCAGGAAGAACACTGAAGCTTTCTTT
TRBJ2-3 | . | TRBV25-1 | few | CASSEPGDKDTQYF | TGTGCCAGCAGTGAACCGGGGGACAAAGATACGCAGTATTTT
TRBJ2-1 | . | TRBV12-3/TRBV12-4 | . | CASSLAARGVHEQFF | TGTGCCAGCAGTTTAGCGGCCAGGGGGGTGCATGAGCAGTTCTTC
TRBJ2-2 | TRBD2 | TRBV7-3 | few | CASSLTPASGNTGELFF | TGTGCCAGCAGCTTAACCCCCGCTAGCGGTAACACCGGGGAGCTGTTTTTT